This T cell receptor (beta chain) appears in the sequencing data of a study of vaccination and CD4 T cells after COVID-19. This clonotype was observed a few times. Its cognate antigen is unknown. Treatment given: approximately nine-day PBMC culture with coronavirus spike peptide pools or control peptides (ViraFEST assay). Trimming shortened V by 3 bases and J by 4 bases, and 15 bases separated the two germline ends. The CDR3 loop spans 15 amino acids. Germline V gene lookup returns CDR1 MNHEY and CDR2 SVGAGI. Oncomine TCR Beta short-read sequencing was applied to DNA from cultured CD4+ T cells. MiXCR, applied by TCRdb to the PCR reads, yields one record per CDR3 protein. Of roughly 7,400 distinct CDR3 sequences in the sample, around half were seen once.

The genes are TRBV6-5 and TRBJ1-1; D is possibly TRBD1 (6 bases). Sequenced sample: CD4+ T cells from blood, cultured in vitro. The clonotype originates from a human donor who had recovered from COVID-19. The CDR3 DNA reads as TGTGCCAGCAGTTATTCTGGGACAACCGGCACTGAAGCTTTCTTT. The encoded protein is CASSYSGTTGTEAFF.